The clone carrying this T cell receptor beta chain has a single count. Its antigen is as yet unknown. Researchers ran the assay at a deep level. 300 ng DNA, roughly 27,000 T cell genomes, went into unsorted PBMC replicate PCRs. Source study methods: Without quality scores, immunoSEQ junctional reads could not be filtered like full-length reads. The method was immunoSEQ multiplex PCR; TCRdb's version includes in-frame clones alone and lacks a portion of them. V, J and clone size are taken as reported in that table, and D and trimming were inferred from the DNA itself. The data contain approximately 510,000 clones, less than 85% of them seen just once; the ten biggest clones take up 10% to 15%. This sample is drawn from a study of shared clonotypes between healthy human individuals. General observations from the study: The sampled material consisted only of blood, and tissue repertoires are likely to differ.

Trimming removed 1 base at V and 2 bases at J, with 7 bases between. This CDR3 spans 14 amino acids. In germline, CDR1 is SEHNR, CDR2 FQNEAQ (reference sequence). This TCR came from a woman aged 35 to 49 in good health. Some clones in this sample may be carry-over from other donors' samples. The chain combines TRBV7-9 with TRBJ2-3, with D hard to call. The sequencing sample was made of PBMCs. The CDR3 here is CASSLVTPTDTQYF. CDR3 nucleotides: TGTGCCAGCAGCTTAGTTACGCCCACAGATACGCAGTATTTT.